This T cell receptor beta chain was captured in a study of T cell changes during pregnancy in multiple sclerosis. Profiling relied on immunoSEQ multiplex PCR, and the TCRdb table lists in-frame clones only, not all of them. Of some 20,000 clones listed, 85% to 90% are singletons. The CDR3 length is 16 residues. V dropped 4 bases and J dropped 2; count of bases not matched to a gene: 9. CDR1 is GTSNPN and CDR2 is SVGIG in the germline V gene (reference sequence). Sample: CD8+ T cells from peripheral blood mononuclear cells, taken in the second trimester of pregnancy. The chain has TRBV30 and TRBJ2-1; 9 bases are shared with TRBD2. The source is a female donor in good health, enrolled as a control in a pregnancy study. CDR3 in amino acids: CAWTGWREGPYNEQFF. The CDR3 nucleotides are TGTGCCTGGACGGGGTGGCGGGAGGGCCCCTACAATGAGCAGTTCTTC.